Included here is one T cell receptor beta chain sequence, with context. What it binds is not known. Whereas donors were nominally healthy upon sampling, unrecorded immune exposures were probable. The source of the sample is a study of cytomegalovirus exposure and HLA in healthy donors. Study-level points and caveats: A later analysis associated 15,000 or so TCR beta sequences with HLA alleles at a 0.05 false discovery rate.

Use of 60 Vbeta and 13 Jbeta primers characterized the PCR. Assay used: immunoSEQ multiplex PCR; TCRdb lists only in-frame clones, some missing. The sample has 150,000 to 200,000 clones; roughly 82% are singletons. This CDR3 is 15 amino acids long. The V and J ends lost 3 bases and 4 bases respectively, with 13 bases between them. Germline V gives CDR1 MDHEN, CDR2 SYDVKM. This clonotype was obtained from a woman aged 50 to 60 in good health and CMV-seronegative. The chain joins TRBV28 to TRBJ1-3, with D perhaps matching TRBD1 (6 bases). Sequenced sample: PBMCs. Here the CDR3 DNA reads TGTGCCAGCAGTTTTAGGGGGAATTCCGGAAACACCATATATTTT. Its translation is CASSFRGNSGNTIYF.